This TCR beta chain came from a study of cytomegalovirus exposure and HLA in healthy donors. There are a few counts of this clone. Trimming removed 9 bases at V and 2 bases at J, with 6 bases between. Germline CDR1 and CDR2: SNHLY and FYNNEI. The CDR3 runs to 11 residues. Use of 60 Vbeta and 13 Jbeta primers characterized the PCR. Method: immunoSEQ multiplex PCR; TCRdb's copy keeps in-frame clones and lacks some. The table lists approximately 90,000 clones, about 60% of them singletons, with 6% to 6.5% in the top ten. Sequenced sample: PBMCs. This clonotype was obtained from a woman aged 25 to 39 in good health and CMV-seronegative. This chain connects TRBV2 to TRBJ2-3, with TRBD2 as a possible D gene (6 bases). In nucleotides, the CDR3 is TGTGCCAGGGGACTCACAGATACGCAGTATTTT. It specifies CARGLTDTQYF.